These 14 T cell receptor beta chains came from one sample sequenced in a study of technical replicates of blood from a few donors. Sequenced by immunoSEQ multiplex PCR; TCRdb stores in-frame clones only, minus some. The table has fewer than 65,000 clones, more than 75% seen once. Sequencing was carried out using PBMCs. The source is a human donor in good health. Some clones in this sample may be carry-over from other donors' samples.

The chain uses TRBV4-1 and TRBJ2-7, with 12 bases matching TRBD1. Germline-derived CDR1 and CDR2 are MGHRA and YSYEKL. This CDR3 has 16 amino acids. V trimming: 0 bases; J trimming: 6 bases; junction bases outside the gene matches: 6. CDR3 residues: CASSQEPGTGGVEQYF. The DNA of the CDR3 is TGCGCCAGCAGCCAAGAACCAGGGACAGGGGGCGTCGAGCAGTACTTC.

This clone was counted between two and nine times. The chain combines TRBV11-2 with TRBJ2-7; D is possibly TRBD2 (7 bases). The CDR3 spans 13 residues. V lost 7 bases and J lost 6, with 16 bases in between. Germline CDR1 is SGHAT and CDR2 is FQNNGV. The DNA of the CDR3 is TGTGCCAGCACCACGAGGGGGGGATTCGAGCAGTACTTC. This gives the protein CASTTRGGFEQYF.

The CDR3 region is CSVSRGRETQYF. For the CDR3, the DNA is TGCAGCGTTAGCAGGGGGAGGGAGACCCAGTACTTC. The J gene is TRBJ2-5, the V gene TRBV29-1; a possible D gene is TRBD1 (7 bases). V shed 5 bases and J shed 5 bases, with 12 bases lying between them. The CDR3 runs to 12 residues. Germline CDR1 and CDR2: SQVTM and ANQGSEA.

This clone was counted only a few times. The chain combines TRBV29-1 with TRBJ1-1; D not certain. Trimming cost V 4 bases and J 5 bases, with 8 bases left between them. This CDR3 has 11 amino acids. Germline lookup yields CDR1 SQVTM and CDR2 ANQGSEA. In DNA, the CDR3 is TGCAGCGTTGCCCAGGTAACTGAAGCTTTCTTT. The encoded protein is CSVAQVTEAFF.

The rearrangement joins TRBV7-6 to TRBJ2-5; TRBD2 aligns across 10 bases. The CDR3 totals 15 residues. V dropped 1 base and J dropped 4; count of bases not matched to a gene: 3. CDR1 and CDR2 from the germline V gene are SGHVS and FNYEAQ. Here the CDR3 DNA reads TGTGCCAGCAGCTTAGAAGCGGGGGGGAGAGAGACCCAGTACTTC. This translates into CASSLEAGGRETQYF. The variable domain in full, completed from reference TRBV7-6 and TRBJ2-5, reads GAGVSQSPRYKVTKRGQDVALRCDPISGHVSLYWYRQALGQGPEFLTYFNYEAQQDKSGLPNDRFSAERPEGSISTLTIQRTEQRDSAMYRCASSLEAGGRETQYFGPGTRLLVL.

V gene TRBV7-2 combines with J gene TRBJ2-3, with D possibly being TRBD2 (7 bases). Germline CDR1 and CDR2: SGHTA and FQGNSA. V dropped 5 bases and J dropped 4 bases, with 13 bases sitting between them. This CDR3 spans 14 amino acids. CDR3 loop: CASSVGGPADTQYF. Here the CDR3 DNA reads TGTGCCAGCAGCGTGGGGGGGCCAGCAGATACGCAGTATTTT.

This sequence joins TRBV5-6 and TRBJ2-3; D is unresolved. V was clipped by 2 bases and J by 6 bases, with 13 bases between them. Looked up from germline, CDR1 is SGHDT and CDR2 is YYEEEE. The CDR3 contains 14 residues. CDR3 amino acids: CASSFAVSSDTQYF. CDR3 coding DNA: TGTGCCAGCAGCTTCGCGGTGTCCTCCGATACGCAGTATTTT. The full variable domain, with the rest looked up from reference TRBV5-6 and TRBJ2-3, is DAGVTQSPTHLIKTRGQQVTLRCSPKSGHDTVSWYQQALGQGPQFIFQYYEEEERQRGNFPDRFSGHQFPNYSSELNVNALLLGDSALYLCASSFAVSSDTQYFGPGTRLTVL.

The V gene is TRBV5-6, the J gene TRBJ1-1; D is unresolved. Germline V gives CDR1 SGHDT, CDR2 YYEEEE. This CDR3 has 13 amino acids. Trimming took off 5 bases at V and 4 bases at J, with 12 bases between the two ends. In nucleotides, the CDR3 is TGTGCCAGCAGACTGTACCCCTCCACTGAAGCTTTCTTT. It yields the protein CASRLYPSTEAFF.

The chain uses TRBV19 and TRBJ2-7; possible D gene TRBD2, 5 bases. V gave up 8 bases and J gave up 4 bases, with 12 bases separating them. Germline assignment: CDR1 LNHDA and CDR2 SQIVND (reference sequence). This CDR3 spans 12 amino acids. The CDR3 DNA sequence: TGTGCCAGTTCGAGCGGATCATACGAGCAGTACTTC. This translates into CASSSGSYEQYF.

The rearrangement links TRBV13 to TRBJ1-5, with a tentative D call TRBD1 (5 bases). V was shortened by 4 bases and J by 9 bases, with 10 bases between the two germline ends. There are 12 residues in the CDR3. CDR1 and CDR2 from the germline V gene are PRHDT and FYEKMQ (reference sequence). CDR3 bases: TGTGCCAGCAGCTCCTTAAGGGGGCCCCAGCATTTT. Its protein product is CASSSLRGPQHF. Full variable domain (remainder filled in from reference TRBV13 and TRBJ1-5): AAGVIQSPRHLIKEKRETATLKCYPIPRHDTVYWYQQGPGQDPQFLISFYEKMQSDKGSIPDRFSAQQFSDYHSELNMSSLELGDSALYFCASSSLRGPQHFGDGTRLSIL.

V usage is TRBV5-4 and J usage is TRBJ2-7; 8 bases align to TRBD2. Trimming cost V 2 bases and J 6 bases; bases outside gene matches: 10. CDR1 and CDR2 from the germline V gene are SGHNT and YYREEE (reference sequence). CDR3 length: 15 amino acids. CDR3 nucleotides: TGTGCCAGCAGCTTTAGTTACGGGGGGGTGGGCGAGCAGTACTTC. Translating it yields CASSFSYGGVGEQYF.

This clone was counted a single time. CDR3 nucleotides: TGTGCCAGCAGCGATCGGCAGGGGGCGGTAAACTATGGCTACACCTTC. It is translated as CASSDRQGAVNYGYTF. J is TRBJ1-2 and V is TRBV5-5; 8 bases are a match to TRBD1. J was trimmed by 2 bases and V by 4 bases; bases with no gene match: 10. Germline loops: CDR1 SGHKS, CDR2 YYEKEE (reference sequence). This CDR3 is built from 16 residues.

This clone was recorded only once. CDR3 coding DNA: TGTGCCAGCAGTGATCTAGCTTTTGTAGATACGCAGTATTTT. Its translation: CASSDLAFVDTQYF. The chain is built from TRBV2 and TRBJ2-3, with D perhaps matching TRBD2 (5 bases). The CDR3 is 14 residues long. With 3 bases removed from V and 5 bases from J, the gap between germline ends came to 12 bases. The germline V gene has CDR1 SNHLY and CDR2 FYNNEI.

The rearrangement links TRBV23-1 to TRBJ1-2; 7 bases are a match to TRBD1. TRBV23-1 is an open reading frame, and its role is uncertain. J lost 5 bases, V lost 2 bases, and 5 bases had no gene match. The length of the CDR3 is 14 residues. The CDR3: CASSQRDRNYGYTF. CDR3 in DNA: TGCGCCAGCAGTCAACGGGACAGAAATTATGGCTACACCTTC.